This TCR beta chain was recorded in a study of blood T cell repertoires in COVID-19. In germline, CDR1 is MNHNS, CDR2 SASEGT. The CDR3 loop spans 12 amino acids. V was cut by 3 bases and J by 5 bases, with 7 bases left in between. The repertoire was sequenced with immunoSEQ multiplex PCR; TCRdb's copy has only in-frame clones and lacks some. The sample gives some 140,000 clones, approximately 80% of which show up once; around 20% is in the top ten. The sample consisted of peripheral blood. V is TRBV6-1 and J is TRBJ1-2, with D unresolved. The TCR comes from a man at least 80 years old with acute or convalescent COVID-19. The CDR3 loop reads CASSDPLYGYTF. The CDR3 DNA reads as TGTGCCAGCAGTGACCCTCTATATGGCTACACCTTC.